The 30 T cell receptor beta chains presented below share a single source sample, sequenced in a study of T cell repertoires in cytomegalovirus infection. Antigen specificity for these receptors is unknown. Using its own MiXCR run on the reads, TCRdb lists one record per CDR3 protein. The sample shows approximately 590,000 distinct CDR3 sequences, over 35% of them seen only once. The specimen was cultured PBMCs, collected from culture after CMV antigen stimulation. The receptors originated from a human donor in good health (CMV status not recorded). Some clones in this sample may be carry-over from other donors' samples.

This rearrangement joins TRBV4-3 to TRBJ2-6; no firm D call. Trimming stripped 5 bases from V and 0 bases from J, with 17 bases between. CDR3 length: 18 amino acids. Germline assignment: CDR1 LGHNA and CDR2 YSLEER. The CDR3 DNA sequence: TGCGCCAGCAGCTCCTACCTCTTGGCCGGCTCTGGGGCCAACGTCCTGACTTTC. This encodes CASSSYLLAGSGANVLTF.

V is TRBV5-1 and J is TRBJ1-2; 9 bases align to TRBD1. Germline lookup yields CDR1 SGHRS and CDR2 YFSETQ. J was trimmed by 6 bases and V by 0 bases; bases with no gene match: 3. CDR3 length: 14 residues. The CDR3 sequence is CASSLGGTGNGYTF. CDR3 bases: TGCGCCAGCAGCTTGGGAGGGACAGGGAATGGCTACACCTTC.

A single count supports this clonotype. The genes are TRBV6-4 and TRBJ1-1; 7 bases are a match to TRBD1. J gave up 11 bases and V 0 bases, and 6 bases lay outside the gene matches. The germline CDR1 and CDR2 sequences are MRHNA and SNTAGT. The CDR3 is 13 residues long. The CDR3: CASSDSRGRDAFF. The DNA of the CDR3 is TGTGCCAGCAGTGACTCGAGGGGGCGAGATGCTTTCTTT.

This clonotype was counted between two and nine times. Germline and junction disagree at one end, which may indicate a read error. The gene calls are TRBV7-2 and TRBJ2-1; no clear D gene. The CDR3 has 13 amino acids. Germline V gives CDR1 SGHTA, CDR2 FQGNSA. The CDR3 nucleotides are TGTGCCAGCAGCTCCCGGGTTTTGCTAGTTGAGGACTTC. It is translated as CASSSRVLLVEDF.

There are a few counts of this clonotype. The chain links TRBV7-9 to TRBJ2-1; D unclear. The V end lost 4 bases, the J end lost 4 bases, and 14 bases lay between the germline ends. Germline CDR1 reads SEHNR; CDR2 reads FQNEAQ (reference sequence). The CDR3 sequence is 15 residues long. The CDR3 DNA reads TGTGCCAGCAGCTCAGATCTGCTGCCTTACAATGAGCAGTTCTTC. It yields the protein CASSSDLLPYNEQFF. The entire variable domain, with the rest obtained from reference TRBV7-9 and TRBJ2-1, is as follows: DTGVSQNPRHKITKRGQNVTFRCDPISEHNRLYWYRQTLGQGPEFLTYFQNEAQLEKSRLLSDRFSAERPKGSFSTLEIQRTEQGDSAMYLCASSSDLLPYNEQFFGPGTRLTVL.

The V call is TRBV19, the J call TRBJ2-1; possible D gene TRBD1, 5 bases. The germline V and J ends were trimmed by 1 base and 8 bases, with 15 bases remaining between them. The germline gives CDR1 LNHDA, CDR2 SQIVND (reference sequence). This CDR3 comprises 15 residues. Here the CDR3 DNA reads TGTGCCAGTAGTATAGTTCAGGGCCCTCGGTATGAGCAGTTCTTC. This sequence encodes CASSIVQGPRYEQFF.

This chain joins TRBV7-9 and TRBJ2-7; D might be TRBD1 or TRBD2, each matching 5 bases. Looked up from germline, CDR1 is SEHNR and CDR2 is FQNEAQ (reference sequence). V was shortened by 3 bases and J by 6 bases, with 12 bases between the two germline ends. The CDR3 totals 13 residues. CDR3 protein: CASSFAEGSEQYF. The CDR3 DNA reads as TGTGCCAGCAGCTTCGCTGAGGGGTCCGAGCAGTACTTC. Full variable domain (outside the CDR3, taken from reference TRBV7-9 and TRBJ2-7): DTGVSQNPRHKITKRGQNVTFRCDPISEHNRLYWYRQTLGQGPEFLTYFQNEAQLEKSRLLSDRFSAERPKGSFSTLEIQRTEQGDSAMYLCASSFAEGSEQYFGPGTRLTVT.

The chain employs TRBV12-3 or TRBV12-4 and TRBJ2-7; D gene uncertain. The CDR3 consists of 11 residues. Between the trimmed V and J ends, which lost 6 bases and 3 bases, there was a span of 6 bases. The CDR3: CASSRNYEQYF. The CDR3 coding sequence is TGTGCCAGCAGCCGGAACTACGAGCAGTACTTC.

This clonotype was seen more than once but under ten times. The chain uses TRBV15 and TRBJ2-3, with no clear D. The CDR3 spans 16 residues. CDR1 is LNHNV, CDR2 YYDKDF, per germline (reference sequence). The germline V and J ends were trimmed by 0 bases and 1 base, with 11 bases remaining between them. CDR3 in amino acids: CATSRDLGQRTDTQYF. CDR3 in DNA: TGTGCCACCAGCAGAGATCTGGGCCAGCGCACAGATACGCAGTATTTT.

This clonotype was seen repeatedly, ten times or more. J is TRBJ1-5 and V is TRBV7-2, with D tentatively TRBD1 (6 bases). V was cut by 5 bases and J by 5 bases, with 10 bases left in between. The CDR3 contains 13 residues. The germline V gene encodes CDR1 SGHTA and CDR2 FQGNSA. CDR3 DNA: TGTGCCAGCAGCGCGGACAGTTATCAGCCCCAGCATTTT. Protein: CASSADSYQPQHF.

J is TRBJ2-7 and V is TRBV5-4; 8 bases are shared with TRBD1. The CDR3 consists of 16 residues. V shed 4 bases and J 6 bases; nucleotides not matched to a gene: 15. Germline V CDR1 and CDR2: SGHNT, YYREEE (reference sequence). Here the CDR3 reads CASSPMGFYGQGEQYF. CDR3 bases: TGTGCCAGCAGCCCCATGGGATTCTATGGACAGGGCGAGCAGTACTTC.

This clonotype occurred a few times. J is TRBJ1-1 and V is TRBV4-1; 11 bases align to TRBD1. The V and J ends lost 6 bases and 11 bases, in that order; junction bases with no gene match: 8. Germline V gene lookup returns CDR1 MGHRA and CDR2 YSYEKL. The CDR3 sequence is 13 residues long. The CDR3 region is CASRGQGVLGAFF. The CDR3 DNA sequence: TGCGCCAGCAGGGGACAGGGGGTATTGGGGGCTTTCTTT.

This clonotype came up a few times. V and J are TRBV11-2 and TRBJ2-5; D remains unclear. Germline CDR1 reads SGHAT; CDR2 reads FQNNGV. The CDR3 totals 13 residues. V dropped 5 bases and J dropped 3 bases, with 10 bases sitting between them. The CDR3 loop is CASSPGEKETQYF. CDR3 sequence (DNA): TGTGCCAGCAGCCCAGGAGAGAAAGAGACCCAGTACTTC.

This clonotype was recorded a few times. The chain is built from TRBV19 and TRBJ2-3; D is ambiguous. Germline V lookup: CDR1 LNHDA, CDR2 SQIVND (reference sequence). The CDR3 consists of 17 residues. Trimming pared 7 bases from V and 2 bases from J, leaving 22 bases between. CDR3 amino acids: CASNGRLGRSNTDTQYF. In nucleotides, the CDR3 is TGTGCCAGTAATGGAAGGCTCGGGCGGAGCAACACAGATACGCAGTATTTT.

V and J are TRBV5-5 and TRBJ2-1; the D gene is possibly TRBD2 (6 bases). Looked up from germline, CDR1 is SGHKS and CDR2 is YYEKEE (reference sequence). V was trimmed by 1 base and J by 10 bases, leaving 12 bases between them. CDR3 length: 13 amino acids. The CDR3 sequence is CASSLLSGYEQFF. The CDR3 region has the DNA TGTGCCAGCAGCTTGTTAAGCGGGTACGAGCAGTTCTTC.

This chain links TRBV20-1 with TRBJ1-5; no reliable D call. V was shortened by 1 base and J by 5 bases, with 15 bases between the two germline ends. Germline V lookup: CDR1 DFQATT, CDR2 SNEGSKA (reference sequence). The CDR3 sequence is 15 residues long. The chain's CDR3 is CSARGSTGSYQPQHF. The CDR3 DNA is TGCAGTGCTAGAGGCTCAACCGGGTCCTATCAGCCCCAGCATTTT.

This clonotype was counted a few times. CDR3 sequence reads: CASSVSGTVNTEAFF. The CDR3 DNA sequence: TGTGCCAGTAGTGTTTCCGGGACAGTCAACACTGAAGCTTTCTTT. The chain couples TRBV19 to TRBJ1-1; TRBD1 matches at 7 bases. Germline CDR1 and CDR2: LNHDA and SQIVND (reference sequence). There are 15 residues in the CDR3. V lost 5 bases and J lost 2; bases outside the gene matches: 8.

CDR3 residues: CSATPGTSGGADTQYF. The CDR3 coding sequence is TGCAGTGCTACCCCCGGGACTAGCGGGGGGGCTGATACGCAGTATTTT. This rearrangement joins TRBV20-1 to TRBJ2-3; 16 positions match TRBD2. V dropped 4 bases and J dropped 6; count of bases not matched to a gene: 7. Germline CDR1 DFQATT, CDR2 SNEGSKA (reference sequence). The CDR3 runs 16 residues.

V is TRBV7-9 and J is TRBJ1-2; possible D gene TRBD1, 5 bases. The CDR3 loop spans 13 amino acids. Germline lookup yields CDR1 SEHNR and CDR2 FQNEAQ (reference sequence). Deletions cut 2 bases from V and 4 bases from J, with 8 bases between. The CDR3: CASSLPGIYGYTF. The CDR3 bases are TGTGCCAGCAGCTTACCAGGGATCTATGGCTACACCTTC.

The sample holds a few counts of this clonotype. The V call is TRBV12-3 or TRBV12-4, the J call TRBJ2-7; tentative D call: TRBD1 (6 bases). Trimming took off 4 bases at V and 1 base at J, with 8 bases between the two ends. The CDR3 is 13 amino acids. The CDR3 bases are TGTGCCAGCAGTTACGACAGGTCCTACGAGCAGTACTTC. It codes for CASSYDRSYEQYF.

The rearrangement links TRBV28 to TRBJ1-5; 7 bases fit TRBD1. Germline trimming cut 4 bases from V and 4 bases from J; bases unmatched to any gene: 7. Germline V gene lookup returns CDR1 MDHEN and CDR2 SYDVKM. This CDR3 is built from 15 residues. The CDR3 protein is CASSYRGGENQPQHF. For the CDR3, the DNA is TGTGCCAGCAGTTACAGGGGAGGGGAGAATCAGCCCCAGCATTTT.

The J gene is TRBJ2-2, the V gene TRBV7-8, with a tentative D call TRBD1 (5 bases). The CDR3 is made up of 14 amino acids. Trimming took 8 bases from V and 5 from J, leaving 15 bases between them. Germline V gene sequence: CDR1 SGHVS, CDR2 FQNEAQ. This chain's CDR3 is CASQTRAWTGELFF. CDR3 DNA sequence: TGTGCCAGCCAAACCAGGGCATGGACCGGGGAGCTGTTTTTT.

This clonotype was picked up a small number of times. This chain joins TRBV6-1 and TRBJ2-7, with 8 bases aligning to TRBD2. Germline CDR1 MNHNS, CDR2 SASEGT. V trimming: 10 bases; J trimming: 4 bases; junction bases outside the gene matches: 9. The CDR3 contains 13 residues. The CDR3 DNA is TGTGCCACCCGGGGGGGTGGGACATACGAGCAGTACGTC. Protein sequence: CATRGGGTYEQYV.

To note about this clonotype: The junction departs from the called germline gene at one end, perhaps through a read error. The rearrangement joins TRBV7-2 to TRBJ1-1; unclear D gene. The CDR3 length is 12 residues. From germline, CDR1 is SGHTA and CDR2 FQGNSA. CDR3 in amino acids: CASRPSRCEACF. DNA for the CDR3: TGTGCCAGCAGACCATCGCGATGTGAAGCTTGCTTT.

V is TRBV9 and J is TRBJ2-1; 12 bases line up with TRBD1. The CDR3 runs 17 residues. The germline CDR1 and CDR2 sequences are SGDLS and YYNGEE. V lost 4 bases to trimming and J lost 4 bases; unmatched junction nucleotides: 9. The CDR3 spells CASSPSGTGGWYNEQFF. In nucleotides, the CDR3 is TGTGCCAGCAGCCCCTCCGGGACAGGGGGCTGGTACAATGAGCAGTTCTTC. The full variable domain, with the rest looked up from reference TRBV9 and TRBJ2-1, is DSGVTQTPKHLITATGQRVTLRCSPRSGDLSVYWYQQSLDQGLQFLIQYYNGEERAKGNILERFSAQQFPDLHSELNLSSLELGDSALYFCASSPSGTGGWYNEQFFGPGTRLTVL.

The V call is TRBV6-1, the J call TRBJ2-7; 7 bases fit TRBD1. Unmatched junction bases numbered 6, after V lost 5 bases and J lost 2 bases. Germline V gene data show CDR1 as MNHNS and CDR2 as SASEGT. CDR3 size: 14 residues. Here the CDR3 DNA reads TGTGCCAGCAGTCCGGGACAGAGCCCCTACGAGCAGTACTTC. Amino acids: CASSPGQSPYEQYF.

The chain uses TRBV5-5 and TRBJ2-5; 8 nucleotides align to TRBD1. V lost 3 bases, J lost 5 bases, and 9 bases stayed unmatched. Germline values: CDR1 SGHKS, CDR2 YYEKEE (reference sequence). The CDR3 contains 15 residues. Here the CDR3 DNA reads TGTGCCAGCAGCTCGGGGGACAGGCCCCGGGAGACCCAGTACTTC. Its translation is CASSSGDRPRETQYF.

The V and J genes are TRBV7-2 and TRBJ1-5; the D gene is possibly TRBD1 (6 bases). Germline CDR1 and CDR2: SGHTA and FQGNSA. Trimming removed 0 bases from V and 7 bases from J, with 10 bases in between. The CDR3 is 14 residues long. CDR3 in amino acids: CASSLAAGEQPQHF. The CDR3 DNA follows: TGTGCCAGCAGCTTAGCGGCAGGGGAACAGCCCCAGCATTTT.

J is TRBJ2-7 and V is TRBV28; the match to TRBD2 covers 8 bases. Per the germline V gene, CDR1 is MDHEN and CDR2 is SYDVKM. This CDR3 is built from 15 residues. Losses at the gene ends were 4 bases for V and 6 bases for J; bases not matched to a gene: 11. The DNA for the CDR3 is TGTGCCAGCAGTTCGGGCCGGGGGGGGTGGATCGAGCAGTACTTC. The encoded protein is CASSSGRGGWIEQYF.

This chain uses TRBV12-3 or TRBV12-4 with TRBJ2-1, with 9 bases lining up with TRBD2. V dropped 6 bases and J dropped 2; count of bases not matched to a gene: 5. This CDR3 region has 15 residues. This chain's CDR3 is CASRRAGGPYNEQFF. The CDR3 DNA is TGTGCCAGCAGAAGAGCGGGGGGTCCCTACAATGAGCAGTTCTTC.